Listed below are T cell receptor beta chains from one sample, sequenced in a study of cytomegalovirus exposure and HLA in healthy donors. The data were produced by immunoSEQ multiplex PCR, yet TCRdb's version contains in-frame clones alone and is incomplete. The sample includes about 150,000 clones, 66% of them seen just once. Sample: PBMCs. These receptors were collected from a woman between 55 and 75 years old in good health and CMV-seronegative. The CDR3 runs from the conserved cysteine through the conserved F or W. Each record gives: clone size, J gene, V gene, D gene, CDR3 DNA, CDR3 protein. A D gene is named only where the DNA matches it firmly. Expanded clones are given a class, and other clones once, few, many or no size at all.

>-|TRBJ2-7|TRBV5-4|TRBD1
TGTGCCAGCAGCACCCCGACAGGGGGAATTGGCGAGCAGTACTTC
CASSTPTGGIGEQYF
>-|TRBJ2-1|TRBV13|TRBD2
TGTGCCAGCAGCACCAGCGGGGGGGCCAATGAGCAGTTCTTC
CASSTSGGANEQFF
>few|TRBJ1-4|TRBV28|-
TGTGCCAGCAGTTTGGGCTCTGGGACACTTAATGAAAAACTGTTTTTT
CASSLGSGTLNEKLFF
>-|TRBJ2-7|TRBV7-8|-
TGTGCCAGCAGCTTCAGCTCCTACGAGCAGTACTTC
CASSFSSYEQYF
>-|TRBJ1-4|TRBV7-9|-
TGTGCCAGCAGCTACCAGGGGAGCGAAAATGAAAAACTGTTTTTT
CASSYQGSENEKLFF
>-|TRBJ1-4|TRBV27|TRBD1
TGTGCCAGCAGACTGACAGGGTTGGAAAAACTGTTTTTT
CASRLTGLEKLFF
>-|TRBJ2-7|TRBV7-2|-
TGTGCCAGCAGCTTATGGCAGGGTGAAGGCGAGCAGTACTTC
CASSLWQGEGEQYF
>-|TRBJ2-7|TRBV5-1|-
TGCGCCAGCAGCTTGGCTGGGGGCCGGGGCTCCTACGAGCAGTACTTC
CASSLAGGRGSYEQYF
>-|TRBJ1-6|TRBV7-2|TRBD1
TGTGCCAGCAGTCTCCCGGGACAGGGGAATTCACCCCTCCACTTT
CASSLPGQGNSPLHF
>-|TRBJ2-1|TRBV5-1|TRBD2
TGCGCCAGCAGCTTGACGGGACTAGCGGGAGTCAATGAGCAGTTCTTC
CASSLTGLAGVNEQFF
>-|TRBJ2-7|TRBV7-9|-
TGTGCCAGCTCCCCAGGGGACTACGAGCAGTACTTC
CASSPGDYEQYF
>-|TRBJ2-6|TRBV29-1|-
TGCAGCGTTCACGGGGTCGGGGCCAACGTCCTGACTTTC
CSVHGVGANVLTF
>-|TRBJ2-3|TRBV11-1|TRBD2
TGTGCCAGCAGCCGTCCGCTAGCGGGAGGCAGCACAGATACGCAGTATTTT
CASSRPLAGGSTDTQYF
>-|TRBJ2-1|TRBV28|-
TGTGCCAGCAGTTTTGGACAGTCTGAGCAGTTCTTC
CASSFGQSEQFF
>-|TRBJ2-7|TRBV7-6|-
TGTGCCAGCAGCCCACAGGGGGGGTACGAGCAGTACTTC
CASSPQGGYEQYF